The rows below give T cell receptor beta chains drawn from one sample of a study of regulatory T cells in long-lasting Graves disease. TCRdb redid the calling of the multiplex PCR reads with MiXCR, one entry per CDR3 protein. The table has around 330,000 distinct CDR3 sequences, under 20% seen once. This specimen was peripheral blood mononuclear cells (PBMCs), taken at new diagnosis, from a patient treated with antithyroid drugs. These TCRs come from a female donor with Graves disease. Each CDR3 is given with its conserved first and last residue. A D gene is named only where the DNA matches it firmly. Clone sizes are given selectively: once, few, many, or a class where the clone is expanded.

v_call	j_call	clone_size	d_call	cdr3_nt	cdr3_aa
TRBV12-3/TRBV12-4	TRBJ2-3	.	.	TGTGCCATCATGTCATTCAATACGCAGTATTTT	CAIMSFNTQYF
TRBV27	TRBJ2-2	many	TRBD2	TGTGCCAGCAGTCCGGGACTAGCGGGAGAAACCGGGGAGCTGTTTTTT	CASSPGLAGETGELFF
TRBV14	TRBJ2-1	many	.	TGTGCCAGCAGCCAAGAGGCGTGGGGTGAGCAGTTCTTC	CASSQEAWGEQFF
TRBV7-9	TRBJ2-7	.	.	TGTGCCAGTTCCCAGGGGAACCCCCCCTCCTACGAGCAGTACTTC	CASSQGNPPSYEQYF
TRBV28	TRBJ2-7	.	.	TGTGCCAGCAGTTTATCTTTCCGGATGGGGACAAACTTC	CASSLSFRMGTNF
TRBV14	TRBJ2-5	many	.	TGTGCCAGCAGCCAGGGACATTTCCAAGAGACCCAGTACTTC	CASSQGHFQETQYF
TRBV9	TRBJ2-3	.	.	TGTGCCAGCAGCGTAGGGGACTGCACAGATACGCAGTATTTT	CASSVGDCTDTQYF
TRBV3-1	TRBJ2-3	many	.	TGTGCCAGCAGCCAACGAGGCAAGCGGCTCACAGATACGCAGTATTTT	CASSQRGKRLTDTQYF
TRBV27	TRBJ1-5	many	.	TGTGCCAGCAGTTTAAGGTATAGGGACCCCCAGCATTTT	CASSLRYRDPQHF
TRBV19	TRBJ1-2	many	TRBD1	TGTGCCAGCACTCGTCCGGGACAGGGTGCTAGAAGCTACACCTTC	CASTRPGQGARSYTF
TRBV3-1	TRBJ2-1	many	.	TGTGCCAGCAGCCAAGGGCAACGCGGTGAGCAGTTCTTC	CASSQGQRGEQFF
TRBV12-3/TRBV12-4	TRBJ1-4	many	.	TGTGCCAGCAAGAACACCGGTGCAACTAATGAAAAACTGTTTTTT	CASKNTGATNEKLFF
TRBV11-3	TRBJ1-6	many	TRBD1	TGTGCCAGCAGCACCGACAGGGGACCCCTCCACTTT	CASSTDRGPLHF
TRBV6-2/TRBV6-3	TRBJ2-4	few	TRBD1	TGTGCCAGCAGTTACGGACAGGCCAAGGGAACCAAAAACATTCAGTACTTC	CASSYGQAKGTKNIQYF
TRBV7-9	TRBJ1-4	few	TRBD1	TGTGCCAGCAGCTTAGTTGGACAGGACGACGAAAAACTGTTTTTT	CASSLVGQDDEKLFF
TRBV4-1	TRBJ1-6	few	.	TGCGCCAGCAGCCAAGAAGGGGGGGTGGGTTCACCCCTCCACTTT	CASSQEGGVGSPLHF
TRBV11-2	TRBJ1-4	.	.	TGTGCCAGCAGCTCCCCCTGGCATGGAGAAAAACTGTTTTTT	CASSSPWHGEKLFF
TRBV6-1	TRBJ2-1	few	.	TGTGCCAGCAGTGCAGTGGGAAGCGGCGATGAGCAGTTCTTC	CASSAVGSGDEQFF
TRBV6-1	TRBJ1-1	.	TRBD1	TGTGCCAGCAGGGTGACAGGGGTTAGCACTGAAGCTTTCTTT	CASRVTGVSTEAFF
TRBV2	TRBJ2-1	many	TRBD2	TGTGCCAGCAGTGGGACTAGAATCAACAATGAGCAGTTCTTC	CASSGTRINNEQFF
TRBV29-1	TRBJ2-5	many	.	TGCAGCGTCGCCCGAGGGGCGGCTCAAGAGACCCAGTACTTC	CSVARGAAQETQYF
TRBV7-9	TRBJ2-3	few	TRBD1	TGTGCCAGCAGCTCCGACAGGGCCAAGACCCCTCAGTATTTT	CASSSDRAKTPQYF
TRBV5-1	TRBJ1-1	few	TRBD1	TGCGCCAGCAGCCAGCGGACAGGGGGTGGCACTGAAGCTTTCTTT	CASSQRTGGGTEAFF
TRBV30	TRBJ1-1	many	.	TGTGCCTGGAGTGTGGGGGGCCCGCAAGCTTTCTTT	CAWSVGGPQAFF
TRBV12-3/TRBV12-4	TRBJ1-1	many	TRBD1	TGTGCCAGCAGTGCCAGACAGGGAAGTCACACTGAAGCTTTCTTT	CASSARQGSHTEAFF
TRBV12-3/TRBV12-4	TRBJ2-1	many	.	TGTGCCAGCCGCAGGGGTGAGCAGTTCTTC	CASRRGEQFF
TRBV13	TRBJ1-4	many	TRBD1	TGTGCCAGCAGCGTACAGGGGGAAAAACTGTTTTTT	CASSVQGEKLFF
TRBV28	TRBJ2-4	many	TRBD2	TGTGCCAGCAGTTCGGGGGGAGTTGCCAAAAACATTCAGTACTTC	CASSSGGVAKNIQYF
TRBV28	TRBJ2-7	many	TRBD1	TGTGCCAGCAGTTTTCGGAGGACAGGGAACGAGCAGTACTTC	CASSFRRTGNEQYF
TRBV7-2	TRBJ2-7	many	.	TGTGCCAGCAGCTTGGGCTCCTACGAGCAGTACTTC	CASSLGSYEQYF
TRBV19	TRBJ2-7	many	TRBD2	TGTGCCAGTAGTATTGCGACTAGCGGGAGGGGCGAGCAGTACTTC	CASSIATSGRGEQYF
TRBV30	TRBJ1-1	few	.	TGTGCCTGGAGCGTTTTCGGGGCGATGAACACTGAAGCTTTCTTT	CAWSVFGAMNTEAFF
TRBV11-2	TRBJ2-2	many	.	TGTGCCAGCAGCTTAATTCCCCTCCAAAGGGGTATTATCGGGGAGCTGTTTTTT	CASSLIPLQRGIIGELFF
TRBV20-1	TRBJ1-2	.	.	TGCAGTGCTAGAGGACGGGAGATCTCCTATGGCTACACCTTC	CSARGREISYGYTF
TRBV3-1	TRBJ2-2	many	TRBD2	TGTGCCAGCAGCCACTACGGGACTAGCGGTACCGGGGAGCTGTTTTTT	CASSHYGTSGTGELFF
TRBV20-1	TRBJ2-7	many	TRBD2	TGCAGTGCTAGTGGTATGAACGGGAGGGTCTACGAGCAGTACTTC	CSASGMNGRVYEQYF
TRBV28	TRBJ2-3	many	TRBD1	TGTGCCAGCAGCTTAAGCCAGGGGGCGGATACGCAGTATTTT	CASSLSQGADTQYF
TRBV30	TRBJ2-1	.	.	TGTGCCTGGAGTGTTGGGCTAGCGCACTACAATGAGCAGTTCTTC	CAWSVGLAHYNEQFF
TRBV27	TRBJ2-1	many	.	TGTGCCAGCAGTTTTACGGGGCTTAATGAGCAGTTCTTC	CASSFTGLNEQFF
TRBV10-3	TRBJ2-6	many	.	TGTGCCATCAGTGAGTCGCGGACCGCTGGTGGGGCCAACGTCCTGACTTTC	CAISESRTAGGANVLTF
TRBV3-1	TRBJ1-1	many	.	TGTGCCAGCAGCCAAGCCTTGTCCGGAGCTTTCTTT	CASSQALSGAFF